This TCR beta chain was recorded in a study of shared clonotypes between healthy human individuals (dated by TCRdb to 2018 to 2021). Turning to the overall study: Two women and a few men aged 18 to 49 years were included in the cohort. Per donor, three plates each were used for CD4 naive and CD4 memory, two for CD8 naive, and one for CD8 memory. To estimate repertoire size and how much clonotype sharing occurs between individuals, the study deeply sequenced the blood TCR repertoires of roughly 5 healthy adults. Libraries were prepared and TCR repertoires were sequenced by different laboratories using diverse techniques, in order to increase sequencing depth and limit assay-specific biases. Leukapheresis yielded between about 0.85 and 10 billion PBMCs per donor. On the study overall, not on this receptor specifically: Because the study included only a small number of donors, the genetic and exposure-history diversity represented was limited. Naive subsets generally had larger estimated clonotype richness than memory subsets did. Sampling was limited to blood, and TCR repertoires in tissue likely differ from TCR repertoires in blood. Even with the large sequencing depth, rarefaction of the sorted-subset datasets indicated that sequencing was incomplete. Compared with non-shared clonotypes, clonotypes shared by all four sorted-subset donors had higher generation probabilities. Pairwise subsampling led to the expectation that sequencing depth would affect the degree of clonotype sharing among donors. Across a few donors, approximately 5% of naive CD4, more than 3% of naive CD8, approximately 2.5% of memory CD4, and approximately 0.4% of memory CD8 clonotypes were shared.

CD8 naive samples were obtained by positive selection for CCR7 among CD45RO-negative cells, yielding a CD45RA+CCR7+ population from which TemRA cells were excluded. The donors were healthy, HIV-negative adults who had no recently reported acute infections or vaccinations. Every donor was a Caucasian adult living in Nashville, Tennessee, USA. After blood collection by leukapheresis, PBMCs were isolated using Ficoll-Histopaque density gradient centrifugation and then cryopreserved in the vapor phase of liquid nitrogen. Analytical flow cytometry was used to check the purity and quantity of every magnetically sorted T cell population. From each sorted fraction, genomic DNA was isolated and quantified by UV absorbance on a Nanodrop 2000c. This clone was detected only a few times. Its antigen remains unidentified. The sample holds no much larger clone one base away, and base qualities are not on file. Using the deep immunoSEQ assay, TCR CDR3 regions were amplified from genomic DNA by multiplex PCR. For each cell subset, the extracted genomic DNA was distributed evenly across all wells of several immunoSEQ 96-well plates, and each plate served as one replicate. For sorted subsets, each replicate PCR was loaded with approximately 190 ng genomic DNA, equivalent to 25,000 to 30,000 T cell genomes. Purified libraries were quantified with a Qubit 3.0 fluorometer, sized on a Bioanalyzer 2100, and re-quantified with the KAPA Library Quantification kit. Every immunoSEQ 96-well plate was sequenced on a separate single-read 150-cycle Illumina NextSeq 550 flow cell. Per the authors' processing: Because only junctional sequences without quality scores were contained in the immunoSEQ output, filtering matching that applied to full-length reads could not be performed. To assign V/J genes and CDR3, sequences were annotated using PyIR, a Python wrapper for IgBLAST v1.9, with IMGT germline references. Reads were filtered out if the reads had weak V/J assignments (E-value above 1e-6), no CDR3, stop codons, out-of-frame junctions, or ambiguous translated residues. V3J clonotypes were defined as sequences sharing the same inferred V gene, J gene, and CDR3 amino acid sequence. Percentage overlap between repertoires was calculated by dividing the number of shared unique clonotypes by the size of the smaller repertoire. Three approaches were used to assess repertoire richness: RTK rarefaction, the Chao1 estimator, and Recon v2.1 estimates of unobserved clonotypes. Generation probabilities for all TCRbeta clonotypes obtained by the gDNA method from several donors were computed using OLGA. TCRdb's version of the immuneACCESS table is confined to in-frame rearrangements and falls short of the full clone set. An unresolved V gene accounts for under half of the shortfall where checked; the remainder is of unknown origin. From that table come the V and J calls and clone size; the DNA was used to work out D and trimming. Within this sample are around 1,900,000 clones, with just over 90% of them counted one time only. Together, the top ten hold approximately 1.6% of the sample.

Including the terminal cysteine and phenylalanine, the CDR3 comprises 15 residues. The CDR3 DNA has 45 bases and is translated from base 1. The germline V gene (reference sequence) yields MNHEY for CDR1 and SMNVEV for CDR2. V loses 6 bases of germline sequence and J loses 1 base, and the interval between the two ends is 15 bases. Material for sequencing was naive CD8+ T cells from PBMCs. The cell subset or site label on this specimen signifies: CD45RA+CCR7+. The TCR sequence derives from a man aged 18 to 29 in good health. Some clones in this sample may be carry-over from other donors' samples. This chain is built from TRBV27 and TRBJ1-1, with the D gene too uncertain to name. The CDR3 corresponds to CASRPYEAANTEAFF. The DNA sequence reads TGTGCCAGCAGGCCCTACGAGGCGGCGAACACTGAAGCTTTCTTT.